These 14 T cell receptor beta chains share one sample of origin, sequenced in a study of beta chain features in type 1 diabetes. What was sequenced were expressed TCRB transcripts, since all of the isolated RNA had been reverse transcribed. The protocol was immunoSEQ multiplex PCR, while the TCRdb copy is restricted to in-frame clones and leaves out a portion. The sample yields 150,000 to 200,000 clones, 63% seen once. Study-wide findings and caveats: Researchers report that Type 1 diabetes patients had moderately but significantly shorter TCRB CDR3s across all four CD4+ subsets.

Their specific antigens are unknown. The sequencing input was naive CD4+ T cells from blood. The receptors here all came from a man aged 30-40 years with type 1 diabetes.

The V call is TRBV5-4, the J call TRBJ2-6, with TRBD2 as a possible D gene (6 bases). V was clipped by 4 bases and J by 2 bases, with 13 bases between them. The CDR3 consists of 16 residues. Germline assignment: CDR1 SGHNT and CDR2 YYREEE (reference sequence). This CDR3 is CASSGGGLAGANVLTF. In nucleotides, the CDR3 is TGTGCCAGCAGCGGAGGAGGGTTAGCTGGGGCCAACGTCCTGACTTTC. Based on the CDR3 plus reference TRBV5-4 and TRBJ2-6, the full variable domain is ETGVTQSPTHLIKTRGQQVTLRCSSQSGHNTVSWYQQALGQGPQFIFQYYREEENGRGNFPPRFSGLQFPNYSSELNVNALELDDSALYLCASSGGGLAGANVLTFGAGSRLTVL.

This clone was counted a few times. V is TRBV7-9 and J is TRBJ2-1; TRBD2 is a possible D gene (6 bases). Germline V gives CDR1 SEHNR, CDR2 FQNEAQ (reference sequence). The CDR3 contains 12 residues. V lost 2 bases, J lost 10 bases, and 9 bases lay in between. CDR3 DNA sequence: TGTGCCAGCAGCTTAACGACTAGGGAGCAGTTCTTC. Amino acid sequence: CASSLTTREQFF.

V is TRBV10-3 and J is TRBJ1-5; 7 bases are a match to TRBD1. Trimming at V came to 4 bases and at J to 11 bases, leaving 14 bases not matched to a gene. Germline V gives CDR1 ENHRY, CDR2 SYGVKD. The CDR3 contains 15 residues. In nucleotides, the CDR3 is TGTGCCATCAGTGGGACCACAGGGGATCTTCTAGCCCAGCATTTT. Translation gives CAISGTTGDLLAQHF.

The chain's CDR3 is CAWRPHSGANVLTF. CDR3 DNA: TGTGCCTGGCGACCCCACTCTGGGGCCAACGTCCTGACTTTC. The chain is built from TRBV30 and TRBJ2-6; D gene uncertain. From germline, CDR1 is GTSNPN and CDR2 SVGIG (reference sequence). The CDR3 consists of 14 residues. Between the trimmed V and J ends, which lost 5 bases and 0 bases, there was a span of 8 bases.

In its sample, this clone was seen a few times. The chain recombines TRBV30 with TRBJ1-6; no reliable D call. Trimming took 2 bases from V and 0 from J, leaving 14 bases between them. Germline V gene lookup returns CDR1 GTSNPN and CDR2 SVGIG (reference sequence). The CDR3 length is 17 residues. CDR3 region: CAWSPDLRSSYNSPLHF. The CDR3 region has the DNA TGTGCCTGGAGTCCTGATCTCCGGAGCTCCTATAATTCACCCCTCCACTTT.

This clone was detected a few times. This chain links TRBV2 with TRBJ1-6; tentatively, D is TRBD1 (5 bases). The V end was cut by 6 bases, the J end by 8 bases, with 14 bases between. In germline, CDR1 is SNHLY, CDR2 FYNNEI. The CDR3 runs to 14 residues. The CDR3 sequence: CASSLTGVYSPLHF. The CDR3 DNA reads TGTGCCAGCAGCTTGACGGGGGTGTATTCACCCCTCCACTTT.

This clone was detected a few times. The DNA of the CDR3 is TGTGCCAGCAGCTTAATGGTGCGGGGAACAGATACGCAGTATTTT. Its translation is CASSLMVRGTDTQYF. The rearrangement uses TRBV13 and TRBJ2-3, with D possibly being TRBD2 (6 bases). The V gene's germline CDR1 is PRHDT and CDR2 FYEKMQ (reference sequence). V lost 2 bases and J lost 3, with 12 bases in between. The CDR3 totals 15 residues.

The chain recombines TRBV18 with TRBJ2-7; D not resolved. The CDR3 is made up of 12 amino acids. The germline V gene has CDR1 KGHSH and CDR2 LQKENI. Trimming cost V 2 bases and J 3 bases, with 5 bases left between them. The CDR3, as DNA: TGTGCCAGCTCACCAGTGGACTACGAGCAGTACTTC. Translated: CASSPVDYEQYF.

This clone was counted only a few times. This chain joins TRBV9 and TRBJ2-5; TRBD1 aligns across 7 bases. This CDR3 contains 14 residues. Germline trimming cut 1 base from V and 5 bases from J; bases unmatched to any gene: 5. CDR1 is SGDLS, CDR2 YYNGEE, per germline. The CDR3 region is CASSVLDRVETQYF. As DNA, the CDR3 is TGTGCCAGCAGCGTACTCGACAGGGTCGAGACCCAGTACTTC.

The V call is TRBV2, the J call TRBJ2-5, with unresolved D. Germline V gives CDR1 SNHLY, CDR2 FYNNEI. V lost 5 bases and J lost 2, with 12 bases in between. The CDR3 contains 14 residues. The CDR3 spells CASSRTYAQETQYF. The CDR3 DNA follows: TGTGCCAGCAGTAGGACCTATGCACAAGAGACCCAGTACTTC.

Only a few counts were recorded for this clone. The chain couples TRBV29-1 to TRBJ1-2; D call uncertain. Germline V CDR1 and CDR2: SQVTM, ANQGSEA. V lost 2 bases to trimming and J lost 7 bases, with 11 bases between them. The CDR3 sequence is 12 residues long. CDR3 DNA: TGCAGCGTTGAACACAGACTCTTTGGCTACACCTTC. Amino acids: CSVEHRLFGYTF.

The chain is built from TRBV15 and TRBJ2-1; weak D call: TRBD2 (5 bases). The V end lost 1 base, the J end lost 4 bases, and 11 bases lay between the germline ends. CDR1 and CDR2 from the germline V gene are LNHNV and YYDKDF (reference sequence). This CDR3 spans 15 amino acids. CDR3 sequence (DNA): TGTGCCACCAGCAGAGCGATCGGGAATTACAATGAGCAGTTCTTC. Residues: CATSRAIGNYNEQFF.

The rearrangement links TRBV4-3 to TRBJ2-1; D ambiguous. From germline, CDR1 is LGHNA and CDR2 YSLEER. This CDR3 contains 17 residues. Trimming took off 0 bases at V and 0 bases at J, with 12 bases between the two ends. The CDR3, as DNA: TGCGCCAGCAGCCAAGATGGAGCTATTCTCTCCTACAATGAGCAGTTCTTC. Translation gives CASSQDGAILSYNEQFF.

This chain connects TRBV7-2 to TRBJ2-3, with D hard to call. Trimming shortened V by 5 bases and J by 2 bases, and 11 bases separated the two germline ends. CDR1 and CDR2 from the germline V gene are SGHTA and FQGNSA. This CDR3 spans 14 amino acids. CDR3 DNA sequence: TGTGCCAGCAGCCCGGCGACCCTCACAGATACGCAGTATTTT. Amino acid sequence: CASSPATLTDTQYF. The full variable domain, its missing parts supplied by reference TRBV7-2 and TRBJ2-3, is GAGVSQSPSNKVTEKGKDVELRCDPISGHTALYWYRQSLGQGLEFLIYFQGNSAPDKSGLPSDRFSAERTGGSVSTLTIQRTQQEDSAVYLCASSPATLTDTQYFGPGTRLTVL.